This T cell receptor (beta chain) was recovered during a study of post-analysis software for immune sequencing data. As for the study in general: Included among the disease courses, which were recorded for the cohort, were relapsing-remitting, secondary progressive and progressive-relapsing multiple sclerosis. Study outcomes and limitations: Those with multiple sclerosis, the patient group, showed significantly lower normalized Chao1 diversity than controls. The F measure placed samples prepared in the same batch into strongly shared clusters. Higher frequency in patients than in controls was seen for roughly five TRBV segments, with TRBV5-6, TRBV5-1 and TRBV20-1 among them.

Prepared libraries of TCR beta cDNA carried unique molecular identifiers. Researchers reported some 500,000 cDNA molecules coming from around 1 to 9.1 million T cells. TCRdb recomputed calls from the PCR reads with MiXCR, one row per CDR3 protein. The sample records some 690,000 distinct CDR3 sequences, 25% to 30% being singletons. About this clonotype: What it recognizes is unknown.

Per the germline V gene, CDR1 is MNHEY and CDR2 is SVGAGI. Between the trimmed V and J ends, which lost 3 bases and 0 bases, there was a span of 10 bases. The CDR3 runs to 15 residues. The sequence was obtained from a girl under 18 with multiple sclerosis. This rearrangement joins TRBV6-5 to TRBJ2-3; no reliable D call. Sample: blood. For the CDR3, the DNA is TGTGCCAGCAGTTATTCCCGAACTAGCACAGATACGCAGTATTTT. Translating gives CASSYSRTSTDTQYF.